These T cell receptor beta chains were read from a single sample in a study of cytomegalovirus exposure and HLA in healthy donors. Measured with immunoSEQ multiplex PCR; TCRdb has only the in-frame clones, and not every one. Of approximately 190,000 clones in the sample, roughly 84% were seen once. What was sequenced was PBMCs. These receptors originate from a woman in her 30s in good health and CMV-seropositive. CDR3s include the opening cysteine and the closing phenylalanine or tryptophan. The D gene is left open where the match is weak. For some rows the clone size is stated as once, few or many, or as a class when expanded; others skip it.

abundance	d_gene	v_gene	j_gene	CDR3aa	CDR3nt
.	.	TRBV28	TRBJ2-7	CASSLKTTEQYF	TGTGCCAGCAGCTTAAAAACTACGGAGCAGTACTTC
once	TRBD2	TRBV2	TRBJ2-1	CASSRGSNNEQFF	TGTGCCAGCAGTCGCGGGAGCAACAATGAGCAGTTCTTC
.	.	TRBV6-1	TRBJ2-2	CASSEARLTGELFF	TGTGCCAGCAGTGAAGCAAGGCTGACAGGGGAGCTGTTTTTT
.	TRBD2	TRBV29-1	TRBJ2-3	CSVEGLTSGATDTQYF	TGCAGCGTTGAAGGCCTGACTAGCGGTGCCACAGATACGCAGTATTTT
.	.	TRBV5-8	TRBJ2-5	CASSMSQETQYF	TGTGCCAGCAGCATGAGCCAAGAGACCCAGTACTTC
.	TRBD2	TRBV29-1	TRBJ2-1	CSVVGLGAHRVNEQFF	TGCAGCGTTGTGGGACTAGGGGCTCACAGGGTCAATGAGCAGTTCTTC
.	TRBD1	TRBV4-2	TRBJ1-1	CASSLQGGNTEAFF	TGTGCCAGCAGCCTTCAGGGGGGGAACACTGAAGCTTTCTTT
.	TRBD1	TRBV27	TRBJ2-7	CASSLSDRNEQYF	TGTGCCAGCAGTCTTTCGGACAGGAACGAGCAGTACTTC
.	.	TRBV20-1	TRBJ2-7	CSARGDYEQYF	TGCAGTGCGCGCGGGGACTACGAGCAGTACTTC
.	.	TRBV27	TRBJ2-1	CASSLYSYNEQFF	TGTGCCAGCAGTTTGTATTCCTACAATGAGCAGTTCTTC
.	.	TRBV29-1	TRBJ2-1	CSVGREPQGNEQFF	TGCAGCGTTGGAAGAGAACCACAGGGCAATGAGCAGTTCTTC
many	TRBD1	TRBV2	TRBJ1-3	CASSLRTGSSGNTIYF	TGTGCCAGCAGTCTGCGGACAGGGTCCTCTGGAAACACCATATATTTT
once	.	TRBV4-1	TRBJ2-3	CASSQEGLSGDTQYF	TGCGCCAGCAGCCAAGAAGGCCTCTCAGGGGATACGCAGTATTTT
few	.	TRBV6-4	TRBJ1-2	CASSDSGGIVGGYTF	TGTGCCAGCAGTGACTCGGGGGGGATCGTCGGTGGCTACACCTTC
once	.	TRBV7-6	TRBJ1-1	CASSQDRNTEAFF	TGTGCCAGCAGTCAGGACAGAAACACTGAAGCTTTCTTT
.	.	TRBV2	TRBJ2-1	CASGAEQFF	TGTGCCAGCGGGGCCGAGCAGTTCTTC
.	TRBD1	TRBV27	TRBJ2-6	CASSSEQGRGANVLTF	TGTGCCAGCAGTTCGGAACAGGGGCGTGGGGCCAACGTCCTGACTTTC
.	.	TRBV30	TRBJ1-4	CAWRRTRRDEKLFF	TGTGCCTGGAGAAGGACCCGCAGGGATGAAAAACTGTTTTTT
.	.	TRBV27	TRBJ1-1	CASRTQGAVGTEAFF	TGTGCCAGCAGAACTCAAGGGGCTGTCGGCACTGAAGCTTTCTTT
once	TRBD2	TRBV19	TRBJ2-1	CASSLAGGNEQFF	TGTGCCAGTAGTCTAGCGGGAGGCAATGAGCAGTTCTTC
.	.	TRBV27	TRBJ1-1	CASSLSRYFRTEAFF	TGTGCCAGCAGTCTTTCGAGATACTTCCGGACTGAAGCTTTCTTT
.	.	TRBV9	TRBJ2-3	CASSPTVRPDTQYF	TGTGCCAGCAGCCCTACGGTCCGCCCAGATACGCAGTATTTT
.	.	TRBV6-1	TRBJ1-1	CASDQGRNTEAFF	TGTGCCAGCGATCAGGGGCGGAACACTGAAGCTTTCTTT
.	TRBD1	TRBV6-5	TRBJ1-3	CASSRDRVGNTIYF	TGTGCCAGCAGCCGCGACAGGGTCGGAAACACCATATATTTT
.	.	TRBV4-1	TRBJ2-1	CASSQGSGSRSYNEQFF	TGCGCCAGCAGCCAAGGTTCAGGGTCGAGGTCCTACAATGAGCAGTTCTTC
.	.	TRBV28	TRBJ1-2	CASSLVQSEGAAGYTF	TGTGCCAGCAGTTTAGTTCAATCGGAGGGTGCCGCAGGCTACACCTTC
.	TRBD2	TRBV27	TRBJ2-7	CASSLLRGGAYEQYF	TGTGCCAGCAGTTTATTACGGGGGGGAGCCTACGAGCAGTACTTC
.	.	TRBV5-4	TRBJ2-5	CASAGSGETQYF	TGTGCCAGCGCGGGGAGTGGAGAGACCCAGTACTTC
few	TRBD1	TRBV5-4	TRBJ1-4	CASSSIGTGREKLFF	TGTGCCAGCAGCTCCATTGGGACAGGGCGAGAAAAACTGTTTTTT
.	TRBD2	TRBV2	TRBJ2-7	CASSELLAGGTGSEQYF	TGTGCCAGCAGTGAACTCCTAGCGGGAGGGACGGGTAGCGAGCAGTACTTC
.	.	TRBV19	TRBJ1-2	CASSDYGYTF	TGTGCCAGTTCGGACTATGGCTACACCTTC
.	TRBD1	TRBV4-2	TRBJ1-5	CASSSRDRGPWGNQPQHF	TGTGCCAGCAGCAGCCGGGACAGGGGCCCTTGGGGCAATCAGCCCCAGCATTTT
.	.	TRBV2	TRBJ1-1	CASRAEMNTEAFF	TGTGCCAGCCGCGCCGAAATGAACACTGAAGCTTTCTTT
.	.	TRBV29-1	TRBJ2-5	CSVGPRGETQYF	TGCAGCGTTGGTCCGCGAGGGGAGACCCAGTACTTC
.	.	TRBV27	TRBJ1-1	CASSRGDMNTEAFF	TGTGCCAGCAGCCGGGGAGACATGAACACTGAAGCTTTCTTT
.	.	TRBV28	TRBJ2-4	CASSPWGLGENIQYF	TGTGCCAGCAGCCCGTGGGGACTGGGGGAAAACATTCAGTACTTC
few	TRBD1	TRBV6-5	TRBJ1-2	CASSPSDRPYGYTF	TGTGCCAGCAGTCCCTCGGACAGGCCCTATGGCTACACCTTC
.	TRBD1	TRBV5-1	TRBJ2-3	CASSLLGQGKVSPDTQYF	TGCGCCAGCAGCTTGTTGGGACAGGGTAAAGTATCCCCAGATACGCAGTATTTT
.	.	TRBV7-2	TRBJ2-7	CASRVRGTYEQYF	TGTGCCAGCAGGGTTCGGGGAACCTACGAGCAGTACTTC
.	.	TRBV7-3	TRBJ2-2	CASSLKSGLELFF	TGTGCCAGCAGCTTAAAGAGCGGGCTTGAGCTGTTTTTT
.	TRBD2	TRBV2	TRBJ2-3	CASSETSGRTDTQYF	TGTGCCAGCAGTGAAACTAGCGGGCGCACAGATACGCAGTATTTT
.	.	TRBV20-1	TRBJ1-2	CSVGGNYGYTF	TGCAGTGTGGGGGGGAACTATGGCTACACCTTC
.	.	TRBV15	TRBJ1-1	CATSRVGGPNTEAFF	TGTGCCACCAGCAGAGTTGGGGGCCCGAACACTGAAGCTTTCTTT
.	.	TRBV19	TRBJ2-3	CASSIHPRDTQYF	TGTGCCAGTAGTATACATCCGAGGGATACGCAGTATTTT
.	.	TRBV29-1	TRBJ1-1	CSVYRWTEAFF	TGCAGCGTGTACCGGTGGACTGAAGCTTTCTTT
few	.	TRBV2	TRBJ2-1	CASIGESRGSNEQFF	TGTGCCAGCATAGGAGAAAGCCGAGGGAGCAATGAGCAGTTCTTC
.	TRBD1	TRBV6-1	TRBJ2-7	CASSNRQGAHEQYF	TGTGCCAGCAGTAACCGACAGGGGGCCCACGAGCAGTACTTC
.	.	TRBV29-1	TRBJ2-2	CSAGSTGELFF	TGCAGCGCGGGGTCGACCGGGGAGCTGTTTTTT
.	TRBD1	TRBV29-1	TRBJ1-1	CSVEEGTGLTEAFF	TGCAGCGTTGAAGAAGGGACAGGGTTGACTGAAGCTTTCTTT
.	TRBD1	TRBV6-5	TRBJ2-4	CASRNPRGAKNIQYF	TGTGCCAGCAGGAACCCCAGGGGGGCCAAAAACATTCAGTACTTC
.	.	TRBV15	TRBJ1-3	CATSRNRDRNTIYF	TGTGCCACCAGCAGAAACCGGGACAGAAACACCATATATTTT
.	TRBD1	TRBV29-1	TRBJ1-2	CSVEGGQGAARFGYTF	TGCAGCGTTGAAGGTGGACAGGGGGCGGCTCGATTCGGCTACACCTTC
once	TRBD1	TRBV27	TRBJ2-3	CASSWTGRTDTQYF	TGTGCCAGCAGCTGGACAGGGCGCACAGATACGCAGTATTTT
.	.	TRBV6-6	TRBJ2-4	CASSWAAGSDIQYF	TGTGCCAGCAGTTGGGCAGCGGGCAGTGACATTCAGTACTTC
few	TRBD2	TRBV29-1	TRBJ2-1	CSVHFSGSGGEQFF	TGCAGCGTTCACTTTAGCGGGAGTGGTGGTGAGCAGTTCTTC
.	.	TRBV4-1	TRBJ2-6	CASSQDPRRGRSGANVLTF	TGCGCCAGCAGCCAAGATCCCCGGCGGGGCCGCTCTGGGGCCAACGTCCTGACTTTC
.	.	TRBV13	TRBJ1-1	CASSLVERAFF	TGTGCCAGCAGCTTAGTGGAGAGAGCTTTCTTT